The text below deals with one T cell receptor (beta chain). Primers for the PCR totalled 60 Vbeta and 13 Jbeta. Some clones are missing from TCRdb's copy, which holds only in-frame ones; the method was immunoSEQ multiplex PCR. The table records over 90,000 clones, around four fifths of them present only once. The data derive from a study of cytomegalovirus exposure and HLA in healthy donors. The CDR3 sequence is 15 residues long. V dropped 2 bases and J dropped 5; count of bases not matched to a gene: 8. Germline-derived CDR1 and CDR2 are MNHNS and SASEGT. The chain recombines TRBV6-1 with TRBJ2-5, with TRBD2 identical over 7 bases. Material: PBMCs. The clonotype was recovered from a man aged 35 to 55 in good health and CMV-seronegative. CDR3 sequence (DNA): TGTGCCAGCAGTGAACCAGGAGCGGGGATGGAGACCCAGTACTTC. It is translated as CASSEPGAGMETQYF.